The clone carrying this T cell receptor beta chain was counted once. Antigen specificity is unknown. The entry originates in a study of cytomegalovirus exposure and HLA in healthy donors. Study results and limitations: Further analysis was carried out later, and it showed several of the most significant clusters appearing linked to common viral pathogens. In a later analysis, TCR beta V- and J-gene trimming was associated with a missense DCLRE1C variant.

The PCR made use of 60 Vbeta and 13 Jbeta primers. Sequenced by immunoSEQ multiplex PCR; TCRdb stores in-frame clones only, minus some. The repertoire holds 200,000 to 250,000 clones, with approximately 90% as singletons. The CDR3 consists of 16 residues. Germline CDR1 reads LNHDA; CDR2 reads SQIVND (reference sequence). Trimming stripped 6 bases from V and 0 bases from J, with 17 bases between. The sequenced sample consisted of PBMCs. The source of this sequence is a woman between 18 and 30 years old in good health and CMV-seronegative. This rearrangement joins TRBV19 to TRBJ1-2; no clear D. CDR3 sequence reads: CASRNPSGSTNYGYTF. The CDR3 nucleotides are TGTGCCAGTAGGAACCCTTCGGGATCAACTAACTATGGCTACACCTTC.